This TCR beta chain was sequenced in a study of blood T cell repertoires in COVID-19. At the level of the study: The study drew acute and convalescent COVID-19 samples from the United States, Italy and Spain.

Germline CDR1 SNHLY, CDR2 FYNNEI. This CDR3 region has 17 residues. The V segment lost 3 bases and the J segment 1 base; nucleotides outside the gene matches: 10. Clinical history reported by participants formed the basis on which cohorts were assigned. Original handling: Amplified reference gene primers provided the basis for estimating nucleated cell counts. Using immunoSEQ multiplex PCR, the repertoire was profiled, and TCRdb retains in-frame clones only, with some absent. V and J calls and clone size are those listed in that table; D and trimming were worked out from the DNA. This table has 80,000 to 130,000 clones, approximately 86% appearing once.

Sequencing was done on a sample of PBMCs or T cells enriched from blood (not recorded which). This receptor was obtained from a woman between 50 and 59 years old who had recovered from COVID-19. This rearrangement joins TRBV2 to TRBJ1-1; 8 bases agree with TRBD1. The CDR3 coding sequence is TGTGCCAGCAGTGAGGGCAGGGGGCCCACAGGGAACACTGAAGCTTTCTTT. The encoded protein is CASSEGRGPTGNTEAFF.